What follows are 6 T cell receptor beta chains derived from one specimen sequenced in a study of cytomegalovirus exposure and HLA in healthy donors (TCRdb year 2017). Libraries were prepared through the immunoSEQ multiplex PCR assay. TCRdb obtained this table from immuneACCESS and retained in-frame rearrangements with V and J assigned. These tables miss some clones; where compared with another copy, unresolved V genes account for less than half of the shortfall, and the remainder is unexplained. This sample is represented by 110,000 or so clones; 75% to 90% of them were singletons. About 4.2% of the sample lies in the top ten. Sequencing input: PBMCs. Every receptor here comes from a man aged 18 to 30 in good health and CMV-seropositive.

The genes are TRBV9 and TRBJ2-7; TRBD1 agrees at 9 bases. The V segment lost 3 bases and the J segment 1 base; nucleotides outside the gene matches: 5. Germline CDR1 SGDLS, CDR2 YYNGEE. The CDR3 totals 15 residues. The CDR3 region has the DNA TGTGCCAGCAGCGCGGGGACAGGGAGATCCTACGAGCAGTACTTC. This translates into CASSAGTGRSYEQYF.

The CDR3, as DNA: TGTGCCAGCAGCGCACGCGGGACAGGCGACCAAGAGACCCAGTACTTC. Encoded protein: CASSARGTGDQETQYF. V gene TRBV28 combines with J gene TRBJ2-5; TRBD1 aligns across 8 bases. With 6 bases clipped from V and 0 bases from J, the junction kept 9 bases outside the gene matches. CDR3 size: 16 residues. The germline V gene encodes CDR1 MDHEN and CDR2 SYDVKM.

The chain couples TRBV7-9 to TRBJ1-2, with 8 bases fitting TRBD1. V shed 5 bases, J shed 3 bases, and the junction held 8 bases outside the gene matches. This CDR3 has 15 residues. Germline-derived CDR1 and CDR2 are SEHNR and FQNEAQ (reference sequence). For the CDR3, the DNA is TGTGCCAGCAGCGGGTCATACAGGGGGGACTATGGCTACACCTTC. As protein: CASSGSYRGDYGYTF.

V usage is TRBV6-5 and J usage is TRBJ2-5; 7 nucleotides align to TRBD2. There are 13 residues in the CDR3. Germline loops: CDR1 MNHEY, CDR2 SVGAGI. V lost 6 bases to trimming and J lost 5 bases; unmatched junction nucleotides: 6. CDR3 loop: CASSPAGVETQYF. CDR3 DNA sequence: TGTGCCAGCAGCCCCGCGGGGGTTGAGACCCAGTACTTC.

The chain combines TRBV5-1 with TRBJ2-1; TRBD2 matches at 11 bases. Germline V gene data show CDR1 as SGHRS and CDR2 as YFSETQ. The CDR3 totals 17 residues. V was pared by 2 bases and J by 2 bases, with 6 bases of the junction left unmatched. CDR3 DNA sequence: TGCGCCAGCAGCTTAACTAGCGGGGGCGTTGCCTACAATGAGCAGTTCTTC. Translated: CASSLTSGGVAYNEQFF.

The chain couples TRBV10-3 to TRBJ1-2, with 7 bases matching TRBD1. V trimming: 0 bases; J trimming: 6 bases; junction bases outside the gene matches: 4. The CDR3 length is 14 residues. The V gene's germline CDR1 is ENHRY and CDR2 SYGVKD. CDR3 amino acids: CAISESRDRDGYTF. The CDR3 DNA follows: TGTGCCATCAGTGAGTCGCGAGACAGGGATGGCTACACCTTC.